The source of this TCR beta chain is a study of blood T cell repertoires in COVID-19. Overall study: The United States, Italy and Spain were the sources of the acute and convalescent COVID-19 samples. The cDNA or gDNA used as material had been derived from T cells, B-cell-depleted T cells, or PBMCs.

CDR3 length equals 16 residues. Germline V CDR1 and CDR2: LNHNV, YYDKDF (reference sequence). V lost 3 bases, J lost 6 bases, and 12 bases stayed unmatched. By share, this clone counts as medium-sized. Original processing methods: From reference gene primer amplification, estimates of nucleated cell counts were derived. Repertoires were generated with immunoSEQ multiplex PCR, while TCRdb's copy carries only in-frame clones and drops some. V, J and clone size are those of that table, while D and trimming were read from the DNA. Here the sample spans tens of thousands of clones, approximately 89% being singletons.

The specimen sequenced was peripheral blood. This chain uses TRBV15 with TRBJ1-2; 8 bases match TRBD1. The TCR comes from a human donor with active COVID-19. The donor label of this sample is uncertain. This chain's CDR3 is CATSSRIPGGWDGYTF. The CDR3 region has the DNA TGTGCCACCAGCAGTCGTATTCCAGGGGGCTGGGATGGCTACACCTTC.